These 21 T cell receptor beta chains were sequenced from one sample in a study of T cell responses to AZD1222 COVID-19 vaccine. Libraries were prepared by immunoSEQ multiplex PCR; TCRdb keeps only in-frame clonotypes and omits some of them. Of roughly 130,000 clones in the sample, approximately 90% were seen once. The sequences come from peripheral blood, collected 28 days after the second AZD1222 dose. These receptors originate from an adult who received the AZD1222 COVID-19 vaccine.

J is TRBJ1-1 and V is TRBV4-1; 9 nucleotides line up with TRBD1. The CDR3 sequence is 18 residues long. From germline, CDR1 is MGHRA and CDR2 YSYEKL. With V trimmed by 2 bases and J by 4 bases, 14 bases remained unmatched. The CDR3 DNA is TGCGCCAGCAGCCAACTGCGGGGGGGGACAGGGCGATCCACTGAAGCTTTCTTT. Its protein product is CASSQLRGGTGRSTEAFF.

This clone was observed a handful of times. The chain couples TRBV7-2 to TRBJ1-2; TRBD1 matches at 8 bases. Per germline, CDR1 SGHTA and CDR2 FQGNSA. The CDR3 totals 15 residues. V gave up 1 base and J gave up 3 bases; unmatched junction bases: 4. The CDR3 region is CASSLVGQGDYGYTF. The DNA of the CDR3 is TGTGCCAGCAGCTTAGTAGGACAGGGTGACTATGGCTACACCTTC.

V gene TRBV6-5 combines with J gene TRBJ2-7; tentative D call: TRBD1 (6 bases). CDR3 length: 12 amino acids. The V end was cut by 5 bases, the J end by 4 bases, with 9 bases between. Germline CDR1 is MNHEY and CDR2 is SVGAGI. The CDR3 coding sequence is TGTGCCAGCAGTAGACAGGCTTACGAGCAGTACTTC. Protein sequence: CASSRQAYEQYF.

CDR3 DNA sequence: TGTGCCAGCAGCCCACTAGCCCCCTCCTACAATGAGCAGTTCTTC. Translation gives CASSPLAPSYNEQFF. This sequence joins TRBV6-2 or TRBV6-3 and TRBJ2-1; weak D call: TRBD2 (6 bases). Per the germline V gene, CDR1 is MNHEY and CDR2 is SVGEGT. The ends were cut back, 6 bases at V and 0 bases at J, with 12 bases in the middle. This CDR3 spans 15 amino acids.

Written as DNA, the CDR3 is TGTGCCAGCAGGAACGGGGGAGGTCAGCCCCAGCATTTT. As protein: CASRNGGGQPQHF. J is TRBJ1-5 and V is TRBV27, with a possible D match to TRBD1 (5 bases). V lost 6 bases to trimming and J lost 6 bases, with 12 bases between them. The CDR3 sequence is 13 residues long. Looked up from germline, CDR1 is MNHEY and CDR2 is SMNVEV (reference sequence).

V is TRBV28 and J is TRBJ2-7; TRBD1 is a possible D gene (6 bases). Germline V gives CDR1 MDHEN, CDR2 SYDVKM. Trimming pared 4 bases from V and 7 bases from J, leaving 20 bases between. The CDR3 runs 15 residues. The CDR3 region is CASSSTAETGSEQYF. CDR3 bases: TGTGCCAGCAGTTCCACCGCCGAAACAGGGTCTGAGCAGTACTTC.

This chain links TRBV29-1 with TRBJ1-2; D uncertain. Germline V gene sequence: CDR1 SQVTM, CDR2 ANQGSEA. The CDR3 is 12 residues long. V lost 4 bases and J 8 bases, leaving 14 bases between the germline ends. CDR3 protein: CSVGEGAGGYTF. The CDR3 DNA reads as TGCAGCGTTGGTGAGGGCGCGGGAGGCTACACCTTC.

This rearrangement joins TRBV7-2 to TRBJ2-5, with TRBD1 identical over 9 bases. The CDR3 is 16 amino acids. J was trimmed by 5 bases and V by 1 base; bases with no gene match: 8. Germline CDR1 reads SGHTA; CDR2 reads FQGNSA. The CDR3 here is CASSLVGTGIRETQYF. The CDR3 nucleotides read TGTGCCAGCAGCTTAGTAGGGACAGGGATTAGGGAGACCCAGTACTTC.

This sequence joins TRBV5-3 and TRBJ2-1, with D maybe TRBD2 (5 bases). TRBV5-3 is filed as an ORF, its function uncertain. The V end lost 2 bases, the J end lost 3 bases, and 12 bases lay between the germline ends. The CDR3 length is 15 residues. CDR3 amino acids: CARSLGLGLYNEQFF. CDR3 DNA sequence: TGTGCCAGAAGCTTAGGACTGGGTCTCTACAATGAGCAGTTCTTC.

This sequence joins TRBV11-2 and TRBJ2-7; no definite D call. Trimming took off 1 base at V and 2 bases at J, with 9 bases between the two ends. This CDR3 comprises 14 residues. CDR1 SGHAT and CDR2 FQNNGV come from the germline V gene. CDR3 loop: CASSLVYGAYEQYF. The CDR3 bases are TGTGCCAGCAGCTTAGTTTACGGAGCCTACGAGCAGTACTTC. Full variable domain (missing parts from reference TRBV11-2 and TRBJ2-7): EAGVAQSPRYKIIEKRQSVAFWCNPISGHATLYWYQQILGQGPKLLIQFQNNGVVDDSQLPKDRFSAERLKGVDSTLKIQPAKLEDSAVYLCASSLVYGAYEQYFGPGTRLTVT.

V is TRBV3-1 (or the pseudogene TRBV3-2) and J is TRBJ2-2; D may be TRBD2 (6 bases). The CDR3 is made up of 14 amino acids. CDR1 and CDR2 from the germline V gene are LGHDT and YNNKEL (reference sequence). The V end lost 3 bases, the J end lost 6 bases, and 11 bases lay between the germline ends. The CDR3 DNA reads TGTGCCAGCAGCCAGCGGGGAGGAGCCGGGGAGCTGTTTTTT. Translation: CASSQRGGAGELFF.

This clone was seen only once. The J gene is TRBJ2-6, the V gene TRBV27, with D perhaps assigned TRBD1 or TRBD2 (5 bases each). Germline V lookup: CDR1 MNHEY, CDR2 SMNVEV (reference sequence). This CDR3 has 15 residues. V shed 5 bases and J shed 2 bases, with 10 bases lying between them. The CDR3 DNA sequence: TGTGCCAGCAGTCCCCGAGGGGCTGGGGCCAACGTCCTGACTTTC. Translation gives CASSPRGAGANVLTF.

The CDR3 is CASRGGTDTEAFF. The CDR3, as DNA: TGTGCCAGCAGGGGAGGGACAGACACTGAAGCTTTCTTT. This chain joins TRBV12-3 or TRBV12-4 and TRBJ1-1, with TRBD1 matching over 7 bases. The length of the CDR3 is 13 residues. V trimming: 6 bases; J trimming: 3 bases; junction bases outside the gene matches: 4.

The genes are TRBV3-1 (or the pseudogene TRBV3-2) and TRBJ2-1; D gene unclear. The V and J ends lost 3 bases and 4 bases respectively, with 13 bases between them. Germline-derived CDR1 and CDR2 are LGHDT and YNNKEL (reference sequence). The CDR3 sequence is 15 residues long. The CDR3 here is CASSHRRLGYNEQFF. CDR3 bases: TGTGCCAGCAGCCATCGAAGGCTAGGTTACAATGAGCAGTTCTTC.

The chain carries TRBV15 and TRBJ1-3; D not resolved. Germline lookup yields CDR1 LNHNV and CDR2 YYDKDF (reference sequence). CDR3 length: 13 amino acids. V was pared by 5 bases and J by 4 bases, with 9 bases between. The CDR3 is CATSAWEGNTIYF. The CDR3 DNA sequence: TGTGCCACCAGCGCATGGGAAGGAAACACCATATATTTT. Together with reference TRBV15 and TRBJ1-3, the CDR3 gives the full variable domain: DAMVIQNPRYQVTQFGKPVTLSCSQTLNHNVMYWYQQKSSQAPKLLFHYYDKDFNNEADTPDNFQSRRPNTSFCFLDIRSPGLGDTAMYLCATSAWEGNTIYFGEGSWLTVV.

V usage is TRBV19 and J usage is TRBJ1-5; 8 bases are a match to TRBD1. With 6 bases clipped from V and 2 bases from J, the junction kept 3 bases outside the gene matches. The CDR3 is made up of 14 amino acids. CDR1 and CDR2 (germline): LNHDA, SQIVND (reference sequence). CDR3 nucleotide sequence: TGTGCCAGTAGCCAGACAGGGGGCAATCAGCCCCAGCATTTT. Its protein product is CASSQTGGNQPQHF.

The V and J genes are TRBV4-2 and TRBJ1-4; D gene uncertain. The CDR3 has 14 amino acids. V shed 4 bases and J shed 14 bases, with 20 bases lying between them. Per the germline V gene, CDR1 is LGHNA and CDR2 is YNFKEQ. CDR3 residues: CASSPRILSGVLFF. DNA of the CDR3: TGTGCCAGCAGCCCACGAATCCTTTCGGGCGTTCTGTTTTTT.

The V and J genes are TRBV15 and TRBJ2-3; the match to TRBD2 covers 10 bases. The length of the CDR3 is 17 residues. Germline V gene data show CDR1 as LNHNV and CDR2 as YYDKDF (reference sequence). Germline trimming cut 2 bases from V and 4 bases from J; bases unmatched to any gene: 9. As DNA, the CDR3 is TGTGCCACCAGCAGACTAACCGCTAGCGGGAGACCAGATACGCAGTATTTT. The encoded protein is CATSRLTASGRPDTQYF. Full variable domain (outside the CDR3, taken from reference TRBV15 and TRBJ2-3): DAMVIQNPRYQVTQFGKPVTLSCSQTLNHNVMYWYQQKSSQAPKLLFHYYDKDFNNEADTPDNFQSRRPNTSFCFLDIRSPGLGDTAMYLCATSRLTASGRPDTQYFGPGTRLTVL.

In this sample, this clone turned up once. This chain joins TRBV6-2 or TRBV6-3 and TRBJ2-7, with D perhaps TRBD2 (6 bases). Germline CDR1 MNHEY, CDR2 SVGEGT. V dropped 2 bases and J dropped 1 base, with 12 bases sitting between them. CDR3 length: 15 residues. CDR3 in amino acids: CASSYGGMGSYEQYF. In DNA, the CDR3 is TGTGCCAGCAGTTACGGAGGGATGGGGTCCTACGAGCAGTACTTC.

The genes are TRBV18 and TRBJ2-1; perhaps TRBD2 as D (5 bases). V was shortened by 9 bases and J by 9 bases, with 15 bases between the two germline ends. The length of the CDR3 is 12 residues. Germline V CDR1 and CDR2: KGHSH, LQKENI. The CDR3 DNA reads as TGTGCCAGGGAGGCTATCAGTTGTGAGCAGTTCTTC. Translating it yields CAREAISCEQFF.

CDR3 region: CAIKQAGAGGYTF. The CDR3 DNA follows: TGTGCCATCAAACAGGCAGGGGCCGGCGGCTACACCTTC. The genes are TRBV10-3 and TRBJ1-2; D possibly corresponds to TRBD1 (6 bases). Between the trimmed V and J ends, which lost 7 bases and 8 bases, there was a span of 17 bases. The germline V gene has CDR1 ENHRY and CDR2 SYGVKD. The CDR3 totals 13 residues.